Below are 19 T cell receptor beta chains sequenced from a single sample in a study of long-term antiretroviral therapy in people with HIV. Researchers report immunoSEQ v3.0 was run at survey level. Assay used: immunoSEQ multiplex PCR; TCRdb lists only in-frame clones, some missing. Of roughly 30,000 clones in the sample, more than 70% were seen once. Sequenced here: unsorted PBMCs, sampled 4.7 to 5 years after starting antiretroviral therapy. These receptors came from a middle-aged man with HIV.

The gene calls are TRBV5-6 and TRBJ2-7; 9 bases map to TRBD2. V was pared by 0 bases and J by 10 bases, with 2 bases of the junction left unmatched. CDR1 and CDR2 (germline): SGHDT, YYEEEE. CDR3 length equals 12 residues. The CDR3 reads CASSLGAGGQYF. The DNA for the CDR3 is TGTGCCAGCAGCTTGGGAGCGGGAGGACAGTACTTC.

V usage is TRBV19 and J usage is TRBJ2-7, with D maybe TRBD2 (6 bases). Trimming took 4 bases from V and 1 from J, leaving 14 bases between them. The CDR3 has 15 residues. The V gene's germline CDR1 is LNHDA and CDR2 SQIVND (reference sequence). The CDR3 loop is CASSTTGLKSYEQYF. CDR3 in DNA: TGTGCCAGTAGTACCACGGGACTTAAATCCTACGAGCAGTACTTC. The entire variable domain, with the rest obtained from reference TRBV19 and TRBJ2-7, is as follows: DGGITQSPKYLFRKEGQNVTLSCEQNLNHDAMYWYRQDPGQGLRLIYYSQIVNDFQKGDIAEGYSVSREKKESFPLTVTSAQKNPTAFYLCASSTTGLKSYEQYFGPGTRLTVT.

The chain's CDR3 is CASSLGQGLSYEQYF. CDR3 in DNA: TGTGCCAGCAGCCTGGGACAGGGTCTCTCCTACGAGCAGTACTTC. J is TRBJ2-7 and V is TRBV27, with TRBD1 matching over 9 bases. The CDR3 is 15 amino acids. The V gene end was trimmed by 6 bases and the J gene end by 0 bases; junction bases not matched to a gene: 6. Germline CDR1 and CDR2: MNHEY and SMNVEV (reference sequence).

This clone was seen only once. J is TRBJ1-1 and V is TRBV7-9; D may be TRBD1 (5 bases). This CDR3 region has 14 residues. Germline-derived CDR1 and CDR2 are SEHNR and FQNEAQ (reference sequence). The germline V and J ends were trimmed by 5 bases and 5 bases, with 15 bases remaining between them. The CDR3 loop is CASSVIQVTTEAFF. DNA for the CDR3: TGTGCCAGCAGCGTGATACAGGTTACGACTGAAGCTTTCTTT.

The CDR3 bases are TGTGCCAGCAGGTCACAGGGCTATGGCTACACCTTC. Its translation is CASRSQGYGYTF. This rearrangement joins TRBV6-1 to TRBJ1-2; D perhaps matches TRBD1 (6 bases). CDR1 and CDR2 from the germline V gene are MNHNS and SASEGT. Trimming took off 6 bases at V and 4 bases at J, with 9 bases between the two ends. This CDR3 contains 12 residues.

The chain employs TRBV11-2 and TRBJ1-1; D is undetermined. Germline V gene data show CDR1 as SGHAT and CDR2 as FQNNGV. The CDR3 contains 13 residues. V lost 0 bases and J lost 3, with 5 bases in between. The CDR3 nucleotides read TGTGCCAGCAGCTTAGATAGGGACACTGAAGCTTTCTTT. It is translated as CASSLDRDTEAFF.

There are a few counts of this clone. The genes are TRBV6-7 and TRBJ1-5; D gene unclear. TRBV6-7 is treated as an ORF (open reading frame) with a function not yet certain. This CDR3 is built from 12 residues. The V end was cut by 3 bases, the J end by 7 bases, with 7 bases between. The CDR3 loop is CASSYGKQPQHF. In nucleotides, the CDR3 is TGTGCCAGCAGTTATGGAAAACAGCCCCAGCATTTT.

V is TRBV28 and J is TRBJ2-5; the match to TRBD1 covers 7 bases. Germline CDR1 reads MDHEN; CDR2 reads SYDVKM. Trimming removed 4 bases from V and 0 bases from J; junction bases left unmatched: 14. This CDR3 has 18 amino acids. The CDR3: CASSYRTGQLSYQETQYF. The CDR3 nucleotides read TGTGCCAGCAGTTACCGGACAGGACAACTTTCTTACCAAGAGACCCAGTACTTC.

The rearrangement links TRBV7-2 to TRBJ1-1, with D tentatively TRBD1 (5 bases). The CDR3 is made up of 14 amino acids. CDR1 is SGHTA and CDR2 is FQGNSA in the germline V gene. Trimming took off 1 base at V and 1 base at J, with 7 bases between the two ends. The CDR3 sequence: CASSLGGKNTEAFF. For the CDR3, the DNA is TGTGCCAGCAGCTTAGGGGGGAAGAACACTGAAGCTTTCTTT.

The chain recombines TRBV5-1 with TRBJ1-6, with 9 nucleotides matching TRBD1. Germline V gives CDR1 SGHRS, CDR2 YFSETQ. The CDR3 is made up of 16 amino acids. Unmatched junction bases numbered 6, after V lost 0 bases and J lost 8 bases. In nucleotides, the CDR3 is TGCGCCAGCAGCTTGGTGGTGGGACAGGGTGATTCACCCCTCCACTTT. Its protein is CASSLVVGQGDSPLHF.

CDR3 DNA sequence: TGTGCCAGCAGCGCCAGTGGGGGTTTGAGAGAGCAGTACTTC. It yields the protein CASSASGGLREQYF. J is TRBJ2-7 and V is TRBV5-4; D may correspond to TRBD1 or TRBD2 (5 bases each). CDR1 SGHNT and CDR2 YYREEE come from the germline V gene (reference sequence). CDR3 size: 14 residues. Trimming pared 4 bases from V and 7 bases from J, leaving 18 bases between.

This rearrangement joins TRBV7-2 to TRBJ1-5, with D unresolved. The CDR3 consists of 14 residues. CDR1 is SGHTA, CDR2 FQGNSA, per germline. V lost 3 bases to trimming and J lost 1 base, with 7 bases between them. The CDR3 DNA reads TGTGCCAGCAGCTTTACAGACAGCAATCAGCCCCAGCATTTT. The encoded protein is CASSFTDSNQPQHF.

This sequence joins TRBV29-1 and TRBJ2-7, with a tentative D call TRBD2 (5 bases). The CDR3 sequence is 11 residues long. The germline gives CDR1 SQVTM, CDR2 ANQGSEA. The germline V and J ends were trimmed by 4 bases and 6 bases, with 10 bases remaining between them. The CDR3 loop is CSVVVGSEQYF. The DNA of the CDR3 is TGCAGCGTTGTTGTGGGGAGCGAGCAGTACTTC.

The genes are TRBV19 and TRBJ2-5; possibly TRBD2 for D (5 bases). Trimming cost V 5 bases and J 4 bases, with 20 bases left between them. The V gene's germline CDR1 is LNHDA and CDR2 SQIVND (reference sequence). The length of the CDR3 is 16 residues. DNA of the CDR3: TGTGCCAGTAGTCTCGGTTCTGTGGGAGCTGGAGAGACCCAGTACTTC. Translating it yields CASSLGSVGAGETQYF.

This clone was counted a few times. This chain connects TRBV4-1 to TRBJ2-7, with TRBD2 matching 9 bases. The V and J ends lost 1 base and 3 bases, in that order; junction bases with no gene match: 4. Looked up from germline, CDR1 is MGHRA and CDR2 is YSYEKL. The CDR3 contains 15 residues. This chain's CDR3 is CASSQGLAAYYEQYF. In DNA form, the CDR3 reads TGCGCCAGCAGCCAAGGACTAGCGGCTTACTACGAGCAGTACTTC.

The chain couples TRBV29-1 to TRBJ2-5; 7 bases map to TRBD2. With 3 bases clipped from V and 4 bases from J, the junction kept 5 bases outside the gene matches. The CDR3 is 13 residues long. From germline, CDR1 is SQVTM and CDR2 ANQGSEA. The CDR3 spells CSVDLGRGETQYF. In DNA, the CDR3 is TGCAGCGTTGACCTTGGGAGGGGAGAGACCCAGTACTTC.

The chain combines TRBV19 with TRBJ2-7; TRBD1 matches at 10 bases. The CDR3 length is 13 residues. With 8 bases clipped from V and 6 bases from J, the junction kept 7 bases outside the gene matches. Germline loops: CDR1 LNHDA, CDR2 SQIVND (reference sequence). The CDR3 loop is CASSLGQGTEQYF. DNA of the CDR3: TGTGCCAGTTCTCTGGGACAGGGGACCGAGCAGTACTTC. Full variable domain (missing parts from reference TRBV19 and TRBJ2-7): DGGITQSPKYLFRKEGQNVTLSCEQNLNHDAMYWYRQDPGQGLRLIYYSQIVNDFQKGDIAEGYSVSREKKESFPLTVTSAQKNPTAFYLCASSLGQGTEQYFGPGTRLTVT.

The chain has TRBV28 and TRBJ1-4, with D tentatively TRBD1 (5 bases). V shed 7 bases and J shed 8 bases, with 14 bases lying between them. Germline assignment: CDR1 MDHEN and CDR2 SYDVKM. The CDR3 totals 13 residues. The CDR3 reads CASTPGRDEKLFF. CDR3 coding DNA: TGTGCCAGCACCCCGGGTAGGGACGAAAAACTGTTTTTT.

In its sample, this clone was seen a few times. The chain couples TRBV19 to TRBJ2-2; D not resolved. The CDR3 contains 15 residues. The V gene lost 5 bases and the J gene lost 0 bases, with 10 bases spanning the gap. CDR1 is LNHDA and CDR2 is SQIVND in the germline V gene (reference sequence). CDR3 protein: CASSPGTSNTGELFF. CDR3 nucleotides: TGTGCCAGTAGTCCCGGAACATCGAACACCGGGGAGCTGTTTTTT.